This T cell receptor (beta chain) was found in a study of molecular identifiers for immune sequencing clone quantification. This clonotype occurred a few times. The CDR3 loop spans 14 amino acids. V shed 5 bases and J 4 bases; nucleotides not matched to a gene: 4. Previously reported methods and listed TCR primers produced the bulk TCR libraries. One entry per CDR3 protein, called by TCRdb with MiXCR from the PCR reads. The table includes 250,000 to 400,000 distinct CDR3 sequences, about 20% detected once. The TCR sequence derives from a human donor in good health. Some libraries in this study had Jurkat cell RNA spiked in. The J gene is TRBJ2-3, the V gene TRBV12-3 or TRBV12-4, with TRBD1 matching 9 bases. The sequenced sample consisted of naive CD8+ T cells from blood, with Jurkat cell RNA spiked in. Subset given: FACS-sorted CD8+CD4-CCR7+CD45RA+ naive T cells. CDR3 region: CASSTGGPADTQYF. DNA of the CDR3: TGTGCCAGCAGTACAGGGGGCCCAGCAGATACGCAGTATTTT.